These 32 T cell receptor beta chains came from one sample sequenced in a study of memory CD4+ T cells and cytomegalovirus serostatus. The protocol was immunoSEQ multiplex PCR, while the TCRdb copy is restricted to in-frame clones and leaves out a portion. The sample contains tens of thousands of clones, roughly 79% of which appear only once. Single viable CD3+CD4+CD8-CD45RO+ cells were sorted as the memory CD4+ T cells. Sequencing was done on a sample of memory CD4+ T cells from blood. These receptors were obtained from an adult in good health and CMV-seronegative.

The chain links TRBV5-5 to TRBJ2-1, with D possibly matching TRBD2 (5 bases). Trimming cost V 6 bases and J 9 bases, with 16 bases left between them. In germline, CDR1 is SGHKS, CDR2 YYEKEE (reference sequence). The length of the CDR3 is 13 residues. As DNA, the CDR3 is TGTGCCAGCAACAAGATTGGGGAGTTTGAGCAGTTCTTC. Translated, it gives CASNKIGEFEQFF.

The chain recombines TRBV20-1 with TRBJ1-1; no clear D. Germline V lookup: CDR1 DFQATT, CDR2 SNEGSKA (reference sequence). This CDR3 is 11 amino acids long. V lost 0 bases and J lost 6, with 5 bases in between. The CDR3 DNA reads TGCAGTGCTAGAGAGGATGCTGAAGCTTTCTTT. The encoded protein is CSAREDAEAFF.

The gene calls are TRBV25-1 and TRBJ2-5, with a possible D match to TRBD1 (5 bases). The J call is in doubt because the DNA end fits TRBJ2-7 better. The germline gives CDR1 MGHDK, CDR2 SYGVNS. This CDR3 region has 12 residues. DNA for the CDR3: TGTGCCAGCAGTAGGGGTCCCTACGAGCAGTACTTC. Protein: CASSRGPYEQYF.

CDR3 region: CASNFRGVRAFF. The CDR3 nucleotides are TGTGCCAGCAACTTCCGGGGGGTGAGAGCTTTCTTT. The rearrangement uses TRBV7-2 and TRBJ1-1; the D gene is possibly TRBD1 (5 bases). CDR1 and CDR2 (germline): SGHTA, FQGNSA. This CDR3 has 12 residues. The V end was cut by 7 bases, the J end by 10 bases, with 16 bases between.

The genes are TRBV7-3 and TRBJ1-4; D gene ambiguous. The germline V gene encodes CDR1 SGHTA and CDR2 FQGTGA. CDR3 length: 13 residues. The germline V and J ends were trimmed by 0 bases and 8 bases, with 7 bases remaining between them. The CDR3 DNA sequence: TGTGCCAGCAGCTTAACGCCACTAGAAAAACTGTTTTTT. Protein product: CASSLTPLEKLFF. The full variable domain, rest sourced from reference TRBV7-3 and TRBJ1-4, is GAGVSQTPSNKVTEKGKYVELRCDPISGHTALYWYRQSLGQGPEFLIYFQGTGAADDSGLPNDRFFAVRPEGSVSTLKIQRTERGDSAVYLCASSLTPLEKLFFGSGTQLSVL.

The V gene is TRBV2, the J gene TRBJ2-3, with 8 bases lining up with TRBD2. Germline V gene sequence: CDR1 SNHLY, CDR2 FYNNEI. This CDR3 is 13 amino acids long. Trimming removed 7 bases from V and 5 bases from J; junction bases left unmatched: 5. The CDR3 DNA reads as TGTGCCAGCAATGCGGGGGGCGAAGATACGCAGTATTTT. Its translation: CASNAGGEDTQYF.

The chain links TRBV5-1 to TRBJ1-1; tentatively, D is TRBD1 (6 bases). The CDR3 runs 14 residues. The V and J ends lost 7 bases and 6 bases respectively, with 19 bases between them. Germline CDR1 SGHRS, CDR2 YFSETQ. CDR3 in amino acids: CASGRGQGIAEAFF. CDR3 sequence (DNA): TGCGCCAGCGGCCGGGGGCAGGGAATCGCTGAAGCTTTCTTT.

The chain carries TRBV5-1 and TRBJ2-2; TRBD1 might be the D (7 bases). The germline V gene encodes CDR1 SGHRS and CDR2 YFSETQ. The CDR3 has 15 residues. V lost 3 bases to trimming and J lost 1 base, with 10 bases between them. The CDR3 protein is CASSWQGGNTGELFF. CDR3 DNA sequence: TGCGCCAGCAGCTGGCAGGGGGGGAACACCGGGGAGCTGTTTTTT.

This clone appeared a few times. The V and J genes are TRBV2 and TRBJ1-4, with a weak D call TRBD1 (5 bases). Germline-derived CDR1 and CDR2 are SNHLY and FYNNEI. V was cut by 6 bases and J by 4 bases, with 12 bases left in between. There are 14 residues in the CDR3. This chain's CDR3 is CASRRGRSNEKLFF. The CDR3, as DNA: TGTGCCAGCAGAAGGGGCAGAAGTAATGAAAAACTGTTTTTT.

V gene TRBV9 combines with J gene TRBJ1-4; no firm D call. The CDR3 is 14 residues long. Germline V gene lookup returns CDR1 SGDLS and CDR2 YYNGEE. Trimming removed 0 bases at V and 0 bases at J, with 3 bases between. The CDR3 DNA sequence: TGTGCCAGCAGCGTAGCTTCAACTAATGAAAAACTGTTTTTT. Its translation is CASSVASTNEKLFF.

The gene calls are TRBV9 and TRBJ1-6; D call uncertain. Germline assignment: CDR1 SGDLS and CDR2 YYNGEE. Deletions cut 0 bases from V and 0 bases from J, with 10 bases between. CDR3 length: 17 amino acids. CDR3 residues: CASSVATTSSYNSPLHF. CDR3 sequence (DNA): TGTGCCAGCAGCGTAGCTACAACGAGCTCCTATAATTCACCCCTCCACTTT. The full variable domain, its missing parts supplied by reference TRBV9 and TRBJ1-6, is DSGVTQTPKHLITATGQRVTLRCSPRSGDLSVYWYQQSLDQGLQFLIQYYNGEERAKGNILERFSAQQFPDLHSELNLSSLELGDSALYFCASSVATTSSYNSPLHFGNGTRLTVT.

This chain connects TRBV6-6 to TRBJ1-5; the D gene is possibly TRBD1 (6 bases). CDR1 and CDR2 (germline): MNHNY, SVGAGI (reference sequence). The CDR3 runs 15 residues. V lost 5 bases to trimming and J lost 8 bases, with 19 bases between them. The DNA for the CDR3 is TGTGCCAGCAGTCCACAGGGTCTTCTCGGGGAGCCCCAGCATTTT. As protein: CASSPQGLLGEPQHF.

The genes are TRBV5-1 and TRBJ1-5; TRBD1 agrees at 7 bases. In germline, CDR1 is SGHRS, CDR2 YFSETQ. Trimming removed 4 bases from V and 5 bases from J; junction bases left unmatched: 3. The CDR3 is made up of 13 amino acids. CDR3 residues: CASSATGDQPQHF. CDR3 DNA: TGCGCCAGCAGCGCAACAGGGGATCAGCCCCAGCATTTT.

In its sample, this clone ranks as medium-sized. This chain connects TRBV5-1 to TRBJ1-1, with TRBD1 matching 9 bases. CDR3 length equals 15 residues. V lost 6 bases to trimming and J lost 0 bases; unmatched junction nucleotides: 6. Germline loops: CDR1 SGHRS, CDR2 YFSETQ. CDR3 nucleotide sequence: TGCGCCAGCAAACAGGGGGCTAGCATGAACACTGAAGCTTTCTTT. Its protein product is CASKQGASMNTEAFF.

In the case of this clone: At one of its ends the junction is not consistent with the germline gene, which may arise from a read error. V gene TRBV7-7 combines with J gene TRBJ2-1, with 9 positions matching TRBD2. In germline, CDR1 is SSHAT, CDR2 FNYEAQ (reference sequence). The CDR3 extends over 15 amino acids. The CDR3 bases are TGTGCTAGCAGCTTGGGGACTAGCATCTACAATGAGCAGTTCTTC. Translation: CASSLGTSIYNEQFF.

This sequence joins TRBV2 and TRBJ2-7; no firm D call. V shed 7 bases and J shed 3 bases, with 13 bases lying between them. The CDR3 is 13 amino acids. Germline V gene data show CDR1 as SNHLY and CDR2 as FYNNEI. CDR3 sequence: CASNDVGNYEQYF. The CDR3 DNA reads TGTGCCAGCAACGACGTAGGGAACTACGAGCAGTACTTC.

J is TRBJ1-5 and V is TRBV7-2; 8 bases fit TRBD1. Germline CDR1 SGHTA, CDR2 FQGNSA. V dropped 3 bases and J dropped 3; count of bases not matched to a gene: 1. This CDR3 region has 14 residues. The CDR3 sequence is CASSLGQVNQPQHF. The CDR3 DNA reads as TGTGCCAGCAGCTTGGGACAGGTCAATCAGCCCCAGCATTTT.

The V call is TRBV5-6, the J call TRBJ1-4, with no clear D. Trimming stripped 0 bases from V and 7 bases from J, with 16 bases between. This CDR3 region has 16 residues. The V gene's germline CDR1 is SGHDT and CDR2 YYEEEE. CDR3 nucleotides: TGTGCCAGCAGCTTGGCGACGGGGTACTATGGTGAAAAACTGTTTTTT. Translated, it gives CASSLATGYYGEKLFF.

The chain employs TRBV5-1 and TRBJ1-1; no firm D call. Trimming took off 1 base at V and 4 bases at J, with 14 bases between the two ends. The CDR3 is made up of 15 amino acids. Germline-derived CDR1 and CDR2 are SGHRS and YFSETQ. DNA for the CDR3: TGCGCCAGCAGCTTGACAGACGGGATCGGCACTGAAGCTTTCTTT. Its protein product is CASSLTDGIGTEAFF.

The chain uses TRBV7-9 and TRBJ1-5; 9 bases fit TRBD1. The CDR3 extends over 14 amino acids. V lost 5 bases, J lost 6 bases, and 5 bases stayed unmatched. The V gene's germline CDR1 is SEHNR and CDR2 FQNEAQ (reference sequence). The CDR3 sequence: CASSRPGQGQPQHF. The CDR3 coding sequence is TGTGCCAGCAGCAGACCGGGACAGGGTCAGCCCCAGCATTTT. Complete variable domain (other parts from reference TRBV7-9 and TRBJ1-5): DTGVSQNPRHKITKRGQNVTFRCDPISEHNRLYWYRQTLGQGPEFLTYFQNEAQLEKSRLLSDRFSAERPKGSFSTLEIQRTEQGDSAMYLCASSRPGQGQPQHFGDGTRLSIL.

V and J are TRBV27 and TRBJ2-1; perhaps TRBD1 as D (6 bases). This CDR3 region has 15 residues. From germline, CDR1 is MNHEY and CDR2 SMNVEV (reference sequence). V was cut by 6 bases and J by 0 bases, with 12 bases left in between. The CDR3 DNA reads as TGTGCCAGCAGGATAGGGGGTAACTCCTACAATGAGCAGTTCTTC. It specifies CASRIGGNSYNEQFF.

The chain links TRBV11-2 to TRBJ2-3; the D call may be TRBD1 or TRBD2 (5 bases each). This CDR3 is 17 amino acids long. Germline loops: CDR1 SGHAT, CDR2 FQNNGV. V lost 2 bases and J lost 2, with 17 bases in between. The chain's CDR3 is CASSLLPPGPLTDTQYF. The CDR3 nucleotides are TGTGCCAGCAGCTTACTCCCCCCGGGACCACTCACAGATACGCAGTATTTT.

This chain connects TRBV5-1 to TRBJ2-1; 10 nucleotides align to TRBD1. V dropped 4 bases and J dropped 9; count of bases not matched to a gene: 4. Germline V CDR1 and CDR2: SGHRS, YFSETQ. There are 13 residues in the CDR3. Here the CDR3 reads CASSRQGAVEQFF. CDR3 coding DNA: TGCGCCAGCAGCCGACAGGGGGCAGTTGAGCAGTTCTTC.

This clone has just a few counts. The chain links TRBV18 to TRBJ1-1; TRBD1 might be the D (5 bases). The CDR3 spans 17 residues. V was clipped by 2 bases and J by 1 base, with 17 bases between them. Germline CDR1 reads KGHSH; CDR2 reads LQKENI. CDR3 in amino acids: CASSPRSSGTANTEAFF. The CDR3 nucleotides read TGTGCCAGCTCACCAAGATCATCCGGGACGGCGAACACTGAAGCTTTCTTT.

The gene calls are TRBV29-1 and TRBJ2-1; 10 nucleotides agree with TRBD1. This CDR3 region has 13 residues. V lost 7 bases and J lost 3; bases outside the gene matches: 3. Germline CDR1 SQVTM, CDR2 ANQGSEA. The CDR3 is CSARTGGYNEQFF. For the CDR3, the DNA is TGCAGCGCCCGGACAGGGGGCTACAATGAGCAGTTCTTC.

CDR3 amino acids: CASSRFRASNTEAFF. The DNA for the CDR3 is TGTGCCAGCAGCCGTTTTAGGGCCTCGAACACTGAAGCTTTCTTT. This sequence joins TRBV5-8 and TRBJ1-1; D is unclear. Trimming pared 4 bases from V and 1 base from J, leaving 14 bases between. The CDR3 runs to 15 residues. Germline V gene lookup returns CDR1 SGHTS and CDR2 YDEGEE.

The V and J genes are TRBV27 and TRBJ1-2, with no clear D. The CDR3 runs to 13 residues. V lost 3 bases, J lost 8 bases, and 13 bases lay in between. The germline V gene encodes CDR1 MNHEY and CDR2 SMNVEV (reference sequence). DNA for the CDR3: TGTGCCAGCAGTTTCAGTGCCTCGAGAGGCTACACCTTC. Its protein is CASSFSASRGYTF.

The chain recombines TRBV11-2 with TRBJ1-1; tentatively, D is TRBD1 (5 bases). The germline CDR1 and CDR2 sequences are SGHAT and FQNNGV. The CDR3 is made up of 13 amino acids. The germline V and J ends were trimmed by 6 bases and 3 bases, with 11 bases remaining between them. CDR3 nucleotides: TGTGCCAGCAGTCCGGGACTGGACACTGAAGCTTTCTTT. This sequence encodes CASSPGLDTEAFF. Looking up the rest from reference TRBV11-2 and TRBJ1-1 gives the full variable domain: EAGVAQSPRYKIIEKRQSVAFWCNPISGHATLYWYQQILGQGPKLLIQFQNNGVVDDSQLPKDRFSAERLKGVDSTLKIQPAKLEDSAVYLCASSPGLDTEAFFGQGTRLTVV.

The V gene is TRBV19, the J gene TRBJ1-2; D gene unclear. Deletions cut 0 bases from V and 0 bases from J, with 14 bases between. Germline loops: CDR1 LNHDA, CDR2 SQIVND (reference sequence). The CDR3 is made up of 17 amino acids. CDR3 nucleotides: TGTGCCAGTAGTATAGATGGCGGGGAACCAGCTAACTATGGCTACACCTTC. Its translation is CASSIDGGEPANYGYTF. Combining the CDR3 with reference TRBV19 and TRBJ1-2 gives the whole variable domain DGGITQSPKYLFRKEGQNVTLSCEQNLNHDAMYWYRQDPGQGLRLIYYSQIVNDFQKGDIAEGYSVSREKKESFPLTVTSAQKNPTAFYLCASSIDGGEPANYGYTFGSGTRLTVV.

The chain recombines TRBV30 with TRBJ1-5; 7 nucleotides agree with TRBD1. After removal of 5 bases from V and 4 bases from J, the junction contained 8 bases not matched to a gene. Germline V gene sequence: CDR1 GTSNPN, CDR2 SVGIG (reference sequence). The CDR3 runs 14 residues. CDR3 coding DNA: TGTGCCTGGCAAGGGCAGGGGGGTAATCAGCCCCAGCATTTT. This encodes CAWQGQGGNQPQHF.

For this clone: Compared with germline, one end of the junction differs, possibly owing to a read error. The V and J genes are TRBV13 and TRBJ1-2; 7 bases line up with TRBD1. CDR3 length: 15 residues. The germline V gene has CDR1 PRHDT and CDR2 FYEKMQ (reference sequence). The CDR3 nucleotides read TGTGCCAGCAACTTACCCCTCACAGGGGACTATGGCTACACCTTC. This translates into CASNLPLTGDYGYTF.

This clone was counted between two and nine times. V and J are TRBV19 and TRBJ2-1, with D hard to call. This CDR3 is built from 15 residues. V was cut by 6 bases and J by 1 base, with 13 bases left in between. Germline V lookup: CDR1 LNHDA, CDR2 SQIVND (reference sequence). DNA for the CDR3: TGTGCCAGTAGGACGACAAGTCGATCCTACAATGAGCAGTTCTTC. This sequence encodes CASRTTSRSYNEQFF.